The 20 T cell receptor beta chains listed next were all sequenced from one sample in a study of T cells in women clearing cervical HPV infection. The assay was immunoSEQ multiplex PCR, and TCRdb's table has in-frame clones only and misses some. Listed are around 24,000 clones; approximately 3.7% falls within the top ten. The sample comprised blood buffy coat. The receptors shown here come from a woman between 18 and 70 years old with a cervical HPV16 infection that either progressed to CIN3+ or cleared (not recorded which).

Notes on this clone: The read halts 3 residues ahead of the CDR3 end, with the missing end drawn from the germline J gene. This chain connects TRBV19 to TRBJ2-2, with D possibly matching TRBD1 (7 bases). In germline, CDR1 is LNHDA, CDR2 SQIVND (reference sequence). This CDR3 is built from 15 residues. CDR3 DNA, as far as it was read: TGTGCCAGTAGTATAGAGGAGGGGGCGGGTGAAAAG. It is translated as CASSIEEGAGEK. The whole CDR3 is CASSIEEGAGEKLFF.

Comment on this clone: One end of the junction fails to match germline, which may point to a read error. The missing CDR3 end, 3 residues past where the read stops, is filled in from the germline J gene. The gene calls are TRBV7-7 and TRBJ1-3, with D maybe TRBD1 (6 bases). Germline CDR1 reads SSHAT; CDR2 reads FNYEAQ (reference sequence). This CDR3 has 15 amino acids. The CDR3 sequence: CASSLEPGVGNTIYF. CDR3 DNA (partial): TGTGCTAGCAGCTTAGAACCAGGGGTTGGAAACACC.

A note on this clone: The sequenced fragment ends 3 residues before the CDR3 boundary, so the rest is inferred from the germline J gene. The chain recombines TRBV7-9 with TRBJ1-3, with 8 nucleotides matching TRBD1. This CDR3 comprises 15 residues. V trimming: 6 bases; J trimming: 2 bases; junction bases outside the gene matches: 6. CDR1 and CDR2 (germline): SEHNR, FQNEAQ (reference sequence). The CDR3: CASSLDRGAGNTIYF. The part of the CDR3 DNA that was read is TGTGCCAGCAGTCTAGACAGGGGAGCTGGAAACACC.

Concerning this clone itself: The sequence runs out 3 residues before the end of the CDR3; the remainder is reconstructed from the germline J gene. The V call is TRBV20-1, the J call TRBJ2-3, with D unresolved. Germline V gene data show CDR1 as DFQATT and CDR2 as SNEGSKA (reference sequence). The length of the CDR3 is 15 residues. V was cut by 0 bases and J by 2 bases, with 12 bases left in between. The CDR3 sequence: CSARDLRFPTDTQYF. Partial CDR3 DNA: TGCAGTGCTAGAGATCTGCGTTTCCCCACAGATACG.

The CDR3 protein is CASSSRQVIEAFF. Partial CDR3 DNA: TGTGCCAGTAGTAGCAGACAGGTGATTGAA. The V gene is TRBV19, the J gene TRBJ1-1; tentatively, D is TRBD1 (6 bases). The CDR3 end is not reached by the read, which stops 3 residues before it; the germline J gene fills it in. The CDR3 contains 13 residues. Per germline, CDR1 LNHDA and CDR2 SQIVND (reference sequence). Trimming removed 4 bases at V and 7 bases at J, with 13 bases between. Full variable domain (rest looked up from reference TRBV19 and TRBJ1-1): DGGITQSPKYLFRKEGQNVTLSCEQNLNHDAMYWYRQDPGQGLRLIYYSQIVNDFQKGDIAEGYSVSREKKESFPLTVTSAQKNPTAFYLCASSSRQVIEAFFGQGTRLTVV.

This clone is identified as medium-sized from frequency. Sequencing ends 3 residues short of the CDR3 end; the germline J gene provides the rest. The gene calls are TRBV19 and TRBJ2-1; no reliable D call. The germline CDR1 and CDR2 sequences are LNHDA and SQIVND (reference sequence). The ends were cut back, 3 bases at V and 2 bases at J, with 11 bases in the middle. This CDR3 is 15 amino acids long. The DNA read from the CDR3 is TGTGCCAGTAGTATCTCTTTGGGCACCTACAATGAG. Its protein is CASSISLGTYNE. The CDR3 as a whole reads CASSISLGTYNEQFF.

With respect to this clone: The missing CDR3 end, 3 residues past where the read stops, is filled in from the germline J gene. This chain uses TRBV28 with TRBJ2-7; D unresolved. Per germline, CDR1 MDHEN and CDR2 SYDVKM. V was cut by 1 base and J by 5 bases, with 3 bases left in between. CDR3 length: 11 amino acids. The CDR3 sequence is CASSLSNEQYF. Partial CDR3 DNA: TGTGCCAGCAGTTTATCAAACGAG. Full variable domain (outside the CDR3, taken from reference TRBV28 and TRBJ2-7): DVKVTQSSRYLVKRTGEKVFLECVQDMDHENMFWYRQDPGLGLRLIYFSYDVKMKEKGDIPEGYSVSREKKERFSLILESASTNQTSMYLCASSLSNEQYFGPGTRLTVT.

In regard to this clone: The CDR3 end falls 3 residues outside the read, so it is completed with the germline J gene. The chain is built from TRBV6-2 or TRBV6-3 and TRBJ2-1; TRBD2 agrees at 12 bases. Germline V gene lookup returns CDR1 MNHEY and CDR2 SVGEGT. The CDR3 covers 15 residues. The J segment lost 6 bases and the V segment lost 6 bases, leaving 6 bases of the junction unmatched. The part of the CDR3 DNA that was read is TGTGCCAGCAGCACGCTAGCGGGGGGGCGCAATGAG. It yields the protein CASSTLAGGRNE. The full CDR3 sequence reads CASSTLAGGRNEQFF.

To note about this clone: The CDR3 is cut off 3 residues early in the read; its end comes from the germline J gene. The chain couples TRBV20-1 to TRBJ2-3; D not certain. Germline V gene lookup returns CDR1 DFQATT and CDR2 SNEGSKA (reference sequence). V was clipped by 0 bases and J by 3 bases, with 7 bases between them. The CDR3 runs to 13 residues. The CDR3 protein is CSARDSPTDTQYF. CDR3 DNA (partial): TGCAGTGCTAGAGATAGTCCTACAGATACG.

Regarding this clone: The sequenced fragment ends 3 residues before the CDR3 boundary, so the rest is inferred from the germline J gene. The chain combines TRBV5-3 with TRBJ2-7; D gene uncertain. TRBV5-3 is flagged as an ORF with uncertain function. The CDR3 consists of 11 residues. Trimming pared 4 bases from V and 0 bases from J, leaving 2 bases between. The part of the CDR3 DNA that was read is TGTGCCAGAAGCCACTCCTACGAG. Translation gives CARSHSYE. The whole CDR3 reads CARSHSYEQYF.

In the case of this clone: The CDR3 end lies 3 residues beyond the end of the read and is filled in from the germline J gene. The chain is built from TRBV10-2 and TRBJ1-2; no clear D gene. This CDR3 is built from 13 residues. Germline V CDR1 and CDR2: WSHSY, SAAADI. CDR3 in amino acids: CASSESDFRGYTF. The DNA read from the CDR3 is TGCGCCAGCAGTGAGTCGGACTTTAGGGGC.

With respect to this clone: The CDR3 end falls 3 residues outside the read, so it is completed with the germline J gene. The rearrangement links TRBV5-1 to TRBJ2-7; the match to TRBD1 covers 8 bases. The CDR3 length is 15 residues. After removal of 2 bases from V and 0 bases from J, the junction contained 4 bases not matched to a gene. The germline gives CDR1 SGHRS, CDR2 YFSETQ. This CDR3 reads CASSFRRGPSYEQYF. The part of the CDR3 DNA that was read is TGCGCCAGCAGCTTTCGCAGGGGGCCCTCCTACGAG.

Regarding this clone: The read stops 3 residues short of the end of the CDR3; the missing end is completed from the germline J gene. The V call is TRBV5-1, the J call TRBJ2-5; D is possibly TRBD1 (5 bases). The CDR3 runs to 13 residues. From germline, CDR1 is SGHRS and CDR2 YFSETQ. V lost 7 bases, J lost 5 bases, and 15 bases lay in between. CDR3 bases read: TGCGCCAGCGAAGACGGCAGGGATGAGACC. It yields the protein CASEDGRDET. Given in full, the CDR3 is CASEDGRDETQYF.

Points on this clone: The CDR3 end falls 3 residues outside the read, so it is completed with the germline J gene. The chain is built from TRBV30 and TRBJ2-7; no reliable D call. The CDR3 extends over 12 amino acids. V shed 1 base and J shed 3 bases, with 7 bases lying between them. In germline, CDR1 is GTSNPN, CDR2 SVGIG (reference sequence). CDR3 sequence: CAWSGPGYEQYF. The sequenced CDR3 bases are TGTGCCTGGAGTGGACCGGGCTACGAG.

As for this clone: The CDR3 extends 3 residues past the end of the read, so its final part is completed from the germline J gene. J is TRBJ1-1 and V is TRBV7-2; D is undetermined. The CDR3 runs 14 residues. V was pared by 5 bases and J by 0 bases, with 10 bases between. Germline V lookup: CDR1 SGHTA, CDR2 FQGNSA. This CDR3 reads CASSPQYMNTEAFF. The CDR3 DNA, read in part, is TGTGCCAGCAGCCCTCAGTACATGAACACTGAA.

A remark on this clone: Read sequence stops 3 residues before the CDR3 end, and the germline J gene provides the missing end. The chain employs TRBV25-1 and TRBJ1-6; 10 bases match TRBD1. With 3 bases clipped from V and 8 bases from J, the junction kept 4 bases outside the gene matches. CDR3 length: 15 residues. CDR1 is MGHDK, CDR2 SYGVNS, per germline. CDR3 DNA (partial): TGTGCCAGCAGTGAGGGGGACAGGGGCCATTCACCC. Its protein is CASSEGDRGHSP. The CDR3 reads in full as CASSEGDRGHSPLHF.

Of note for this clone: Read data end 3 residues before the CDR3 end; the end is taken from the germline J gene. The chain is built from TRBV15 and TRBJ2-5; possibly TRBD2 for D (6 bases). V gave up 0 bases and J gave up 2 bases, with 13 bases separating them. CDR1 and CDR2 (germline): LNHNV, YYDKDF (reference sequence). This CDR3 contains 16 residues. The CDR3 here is CATSRDPGGAQETQYF. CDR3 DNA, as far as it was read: TGTGCCACCAGCAGAGATCCCGGCGGGGCACAAGAGACC.

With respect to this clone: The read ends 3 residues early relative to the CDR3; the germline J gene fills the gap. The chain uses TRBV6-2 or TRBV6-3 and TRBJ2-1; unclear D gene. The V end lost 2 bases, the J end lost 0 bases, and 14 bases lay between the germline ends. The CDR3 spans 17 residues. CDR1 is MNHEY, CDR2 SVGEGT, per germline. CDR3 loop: CASSYPPGGSSYNEQFF. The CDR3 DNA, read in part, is TGTGCCAGCAGTTACCCTCCCGGCGGAAGCTCCTACAATGAG.

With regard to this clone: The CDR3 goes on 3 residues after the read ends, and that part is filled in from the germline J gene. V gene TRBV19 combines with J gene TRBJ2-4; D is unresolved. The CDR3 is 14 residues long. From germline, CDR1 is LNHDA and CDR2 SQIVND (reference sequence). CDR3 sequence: CASHERGGIYGQYF. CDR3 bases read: TGTGCCAGTCATGAGCGAGGCGGCATCTATGGT.

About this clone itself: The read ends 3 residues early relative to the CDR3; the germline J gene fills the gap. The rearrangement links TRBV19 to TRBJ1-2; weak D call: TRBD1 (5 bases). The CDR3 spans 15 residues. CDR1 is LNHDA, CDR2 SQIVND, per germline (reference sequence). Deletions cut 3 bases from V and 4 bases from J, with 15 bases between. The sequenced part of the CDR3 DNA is TGTGCCAGTAGTATCGGGGGAGGCCAGCTCTATGGC. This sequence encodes CASSIGGGQLYG. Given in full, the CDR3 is CASSIGGGQLYGYTF.